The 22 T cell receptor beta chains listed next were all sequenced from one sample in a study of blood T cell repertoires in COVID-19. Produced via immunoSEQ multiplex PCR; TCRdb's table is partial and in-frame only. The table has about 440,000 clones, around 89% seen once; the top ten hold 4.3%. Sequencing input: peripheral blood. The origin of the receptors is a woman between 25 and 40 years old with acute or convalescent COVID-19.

CDR3 protein: CASRSSQETQYF. The CDR3 DNA reads as TGTGCCAGCAGGTCCTCGCAAGAGACCCAGTACTTC. This chain uses TRBV28 with TRBJ2-5, with no clear D. Trimming cost V 6 bases and J 2 bases, with 7 bases left between them. This CDR3 contains 12 residues. Looked up from germline, CDR1 is MDHEN and CDR2 is SYDVKM.

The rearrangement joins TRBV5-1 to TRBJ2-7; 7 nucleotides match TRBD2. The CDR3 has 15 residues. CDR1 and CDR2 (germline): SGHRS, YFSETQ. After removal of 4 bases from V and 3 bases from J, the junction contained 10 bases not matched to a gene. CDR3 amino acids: CASSQDFTGGYEQYF. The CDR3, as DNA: TGCGCCAGCAGCCAGGACTTTACGGGGGGCTACGAGCAGTACTTC.

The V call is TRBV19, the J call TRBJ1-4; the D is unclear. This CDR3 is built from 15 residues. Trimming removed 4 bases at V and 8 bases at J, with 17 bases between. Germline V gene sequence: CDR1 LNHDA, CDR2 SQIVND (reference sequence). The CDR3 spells CASSSYGQEAEKLFF. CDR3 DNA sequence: TGTGCCAGTAGTAGTTATGGTCAAGAGGCGGAAAAACTGTTTTTT.

The CDR3 sequence: CASSFLTGKNEQFF. CDR3 sequence (DNA): TGTGCCAGCAGCTTTTTAACAGGGAAGAATGAGCAGTTCTTC. This chain connects TRBV5-4 to TRBJ2-1; weak D call: TRBD1 (6 bases). Trimming removed 2 bases at V and 7 bases at J, with 13 bases between. The CDR3 sequence is 14 residues long. CDR1 and CDR2 from the germline V gene are SGHNT and YYREEE (reference sequence).

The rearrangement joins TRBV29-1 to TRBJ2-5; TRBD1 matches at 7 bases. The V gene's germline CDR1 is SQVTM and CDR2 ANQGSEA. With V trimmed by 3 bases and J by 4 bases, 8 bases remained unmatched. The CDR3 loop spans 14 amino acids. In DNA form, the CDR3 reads TGCAGCGTTGAGATCAGGGGGACGGGAGAGACCCAGTACTTC. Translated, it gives CSVEIRGTGETQYF.

This chain's CDR3 is CASSAVRGNEQFF. The CDR3 coding sequence is TGTGCCAGCAGCGCCGTACGCGGGAATGAGCAGTTCTTC. The chain employs TRBV9 and TRBJ2-1; weak D call: TRBD2 (5 bases). V was trimmed by 3 bases and J by 7 bases, leaving 11 bases between them. Germline CDR1 SGDLS, CDR2 YYNGEE. The CDR3 contains 13 residues.

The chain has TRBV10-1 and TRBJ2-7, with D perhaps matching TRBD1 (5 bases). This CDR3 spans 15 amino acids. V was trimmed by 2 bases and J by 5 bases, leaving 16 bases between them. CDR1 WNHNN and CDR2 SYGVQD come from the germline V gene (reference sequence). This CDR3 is CASSEGAATLHEQYF. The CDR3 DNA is TGCGCCAGCAGTGAGGGGGCAGCGACCCTCCACGAGCAGTACTTC.

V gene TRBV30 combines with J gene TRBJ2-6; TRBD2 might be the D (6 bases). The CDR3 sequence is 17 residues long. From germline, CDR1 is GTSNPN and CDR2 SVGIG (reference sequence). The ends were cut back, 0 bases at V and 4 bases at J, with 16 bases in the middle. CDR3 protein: CAWSVGGTGTGANVLTF. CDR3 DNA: TGTGCCTGGAGTGTGGGAGGCACCGGGACGGGGGCCAACGTCCTGACTTTC.

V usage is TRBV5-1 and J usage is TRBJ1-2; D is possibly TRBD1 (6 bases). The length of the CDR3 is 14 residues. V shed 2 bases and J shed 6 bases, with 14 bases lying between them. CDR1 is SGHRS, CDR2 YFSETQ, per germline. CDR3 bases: TGCGCCAGCAGCTTAACACAGGGAAGGAATGGCTACACCTTC. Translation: CASSLTQGRNGYTF.

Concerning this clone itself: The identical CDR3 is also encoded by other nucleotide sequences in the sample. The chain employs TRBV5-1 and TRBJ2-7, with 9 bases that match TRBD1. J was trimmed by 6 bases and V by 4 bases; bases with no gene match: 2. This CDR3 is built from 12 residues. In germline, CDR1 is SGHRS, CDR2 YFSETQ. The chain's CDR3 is CASSLTGGEQYF. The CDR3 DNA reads TGCGCCAGCAGCCTGACAGGGGGCGAGCAGTACTTC.

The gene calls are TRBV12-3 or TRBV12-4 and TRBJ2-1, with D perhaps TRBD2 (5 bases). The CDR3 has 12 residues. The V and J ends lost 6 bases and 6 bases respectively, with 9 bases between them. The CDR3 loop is CASSRRANEQFF. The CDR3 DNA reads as TGTGCCAGCAGCCGGCGGGCCAATGAGCAGTTCTTC.

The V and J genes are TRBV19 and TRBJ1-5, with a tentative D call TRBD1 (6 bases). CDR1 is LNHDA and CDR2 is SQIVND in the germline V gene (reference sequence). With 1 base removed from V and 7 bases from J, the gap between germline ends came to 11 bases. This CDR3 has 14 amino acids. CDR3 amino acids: CASSIGAGAQPQHF. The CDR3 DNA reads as TGTGCCAGTAGTATAGGGGCAGGGGCACAGCCCCAGCATTTT.

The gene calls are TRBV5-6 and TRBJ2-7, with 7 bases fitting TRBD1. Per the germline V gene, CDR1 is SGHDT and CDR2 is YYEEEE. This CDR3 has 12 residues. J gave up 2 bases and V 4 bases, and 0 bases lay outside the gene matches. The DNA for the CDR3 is TGTGCCAGCAGCGGGACAGCCTACGAGCAGTACTTC. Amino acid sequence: CASSGTAYEQYF.

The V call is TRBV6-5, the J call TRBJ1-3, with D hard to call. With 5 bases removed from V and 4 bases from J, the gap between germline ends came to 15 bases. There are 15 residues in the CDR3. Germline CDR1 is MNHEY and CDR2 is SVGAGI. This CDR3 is CASSPSGVSGNTIYF. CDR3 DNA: TGTGCCAGCAGTCCCTCCGGTGTTTCAGGAAACACCATATATTTT.

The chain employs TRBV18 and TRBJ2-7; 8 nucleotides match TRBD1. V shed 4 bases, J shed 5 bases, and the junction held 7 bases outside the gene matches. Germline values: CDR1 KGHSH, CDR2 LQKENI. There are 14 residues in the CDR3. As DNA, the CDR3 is TGTGCCAGCTCACTTAACAGGGGGTTCAACGAGCAGTACTTC. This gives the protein CASSLNRGFNEQYF.

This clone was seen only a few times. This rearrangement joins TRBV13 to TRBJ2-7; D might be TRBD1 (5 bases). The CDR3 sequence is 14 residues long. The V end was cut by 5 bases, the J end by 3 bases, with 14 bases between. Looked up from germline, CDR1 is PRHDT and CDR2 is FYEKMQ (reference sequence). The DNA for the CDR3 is TGTGCCAGCAGCATCACCGGCAGGGTCTACGAGCAGTACTTC. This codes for CASSITGRVYEQYF.

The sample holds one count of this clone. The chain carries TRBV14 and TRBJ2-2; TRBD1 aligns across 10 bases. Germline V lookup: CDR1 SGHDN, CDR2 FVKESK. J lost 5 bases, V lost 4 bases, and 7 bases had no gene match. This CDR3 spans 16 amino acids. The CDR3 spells CASSPWTGGGTGELFF. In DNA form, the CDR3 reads TGTGCCAGCAGCCCCTGGACAGGGGGAGGGACCGGGGAGCTGTTTTTT.

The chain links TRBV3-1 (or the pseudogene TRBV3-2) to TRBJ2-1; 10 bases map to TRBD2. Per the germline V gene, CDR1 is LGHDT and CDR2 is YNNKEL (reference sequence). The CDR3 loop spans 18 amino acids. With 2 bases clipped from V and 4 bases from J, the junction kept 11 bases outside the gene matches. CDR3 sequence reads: CASSQKSGGEILYNEQFF. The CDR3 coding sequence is TGTGCCAGCAGCCAAAAAAGCGGGGGGGAGATCCTTTACAATGAGCAGTTCTTC.

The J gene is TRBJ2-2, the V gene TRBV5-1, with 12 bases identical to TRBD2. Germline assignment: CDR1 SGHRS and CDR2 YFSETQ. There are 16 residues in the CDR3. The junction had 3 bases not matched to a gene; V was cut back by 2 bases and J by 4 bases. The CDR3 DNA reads TGCGCCAGCAGCTTCACTAGCGGGGGGATCACCGGGGAGCTGTTTTTT. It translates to CASSFTSGGITGELFF.

The CDR3 spells CASNPLAGGHEQYF. The CDR3 DNA reads as TGCGCCAGCAACCCACTAGCGGGGGGCCACGAGCAGTACTTC. This chain uses TRBV5-1 with TRBJ2-7, with 12 nucleotides matching TRBD2. CDR3 length: 14 amino acids. V lost 6 bases and J lost 5; bases outside the gene matches: 6. Germline V gene sequence: CDR1 SGHRS, CDR2 YFSETQ.

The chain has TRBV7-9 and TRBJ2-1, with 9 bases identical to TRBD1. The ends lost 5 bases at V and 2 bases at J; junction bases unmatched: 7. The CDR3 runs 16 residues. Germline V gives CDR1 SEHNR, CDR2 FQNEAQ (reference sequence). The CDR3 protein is CASSLPGDRAYNEQFF. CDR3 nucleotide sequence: TGTGCCAGCAGCCTCCCCGGGGACAGGGCCTACAATGAGCAGTTCTTC.

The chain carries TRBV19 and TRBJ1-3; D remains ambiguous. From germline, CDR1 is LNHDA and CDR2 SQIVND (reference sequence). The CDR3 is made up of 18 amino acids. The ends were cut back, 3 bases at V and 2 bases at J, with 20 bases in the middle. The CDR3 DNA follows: TGTGCCAGTAGTATCGGTCGGCCGGGTGTCATCACTGGAAACACCATATATTTT. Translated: CASSIGRPGVITGNTIYF.